This T cell receptor (beta chain) appears in the sequencing data of a study of blood T cell repertoires in COVID-19. As for the study in general: Acute and convalescent COVID-19 samples came from the United States, Italy and Spain.

This clone is a singleton in its sample. CDR1 MGHRA and CDR2 YSYEKL come from the germline V gene. V was shortened by 2 bases and J by 6 bases, with 7 bases between the two germline ends. This CDR3 has 12 amino acids. The table came from immunoSEQ multiplex PCR; TCRdb's copy has only in-frame clones and leaves some out. Of roughly 140,000 clones listed, approximately 90% are singletons. The V and J genes are TRBV4-1 and TRBJ1-2; D is uncertain. Sequenced sample: peripheral blood. This TCR derives from a woman aged 35 to 49 with acute or convalescent COVID-19. The CDR3 nucleotides read TGCGCCAGCAGCCAAAATTATGATGGCTACACCTTC. Residues: CASSQNYDGYTF.